Detailed here is one TCR beta chain. The antigen remains undetermined. Sequenced by immunoSEQ multiplex PCR; TCRdb stores in-frame clones only, minus some. The table shows about 680,000 clones, with about 89% occurring only once. These data originate in a study of Ad26.COV2.S vaccination and SARS-CoV-2 variants. The length of the CDR3 is 15 residues. Germline loops: CDR1 SGHDT, CDR2 YYEEEE. Deletions cut 0 bases from V and 4 bases from J, with 13 bases between. Noted treatment: roughly 18 received Ad26.COV2.S at low or high dose, single or two shots; about 5 received placebo; per-sample allocation not given. Specimens were obtained on day 63 following the first vaccine or placebo injection. Wuhan-strain spike was delivered by a replication-incompetent Ad26 vector. Study results and caveats: Those who received vaccine or placebo ended up with similar non-spike TCR breadth. Vaccine recipients surpassed placebo recipients in spike-specific TCR breadth.

Sequenced material: peripheral blood, taken in a trial of Ad26.COV2.S vaccine versus placebo. This sequence was found in a person aged 18-60 years who received the Ad26.COV2.S COVID-19 vaccine or a placebo. The chain links TRBV5-6 to TRBJ1-2; D is unclear. This CDR3 is CASSLAGFQAYGYTF. CDR3 coding DNA: TGTGCCAGCAGCTTGGCGGGGTTCCAGGCCTATGGCTACACCTTC.